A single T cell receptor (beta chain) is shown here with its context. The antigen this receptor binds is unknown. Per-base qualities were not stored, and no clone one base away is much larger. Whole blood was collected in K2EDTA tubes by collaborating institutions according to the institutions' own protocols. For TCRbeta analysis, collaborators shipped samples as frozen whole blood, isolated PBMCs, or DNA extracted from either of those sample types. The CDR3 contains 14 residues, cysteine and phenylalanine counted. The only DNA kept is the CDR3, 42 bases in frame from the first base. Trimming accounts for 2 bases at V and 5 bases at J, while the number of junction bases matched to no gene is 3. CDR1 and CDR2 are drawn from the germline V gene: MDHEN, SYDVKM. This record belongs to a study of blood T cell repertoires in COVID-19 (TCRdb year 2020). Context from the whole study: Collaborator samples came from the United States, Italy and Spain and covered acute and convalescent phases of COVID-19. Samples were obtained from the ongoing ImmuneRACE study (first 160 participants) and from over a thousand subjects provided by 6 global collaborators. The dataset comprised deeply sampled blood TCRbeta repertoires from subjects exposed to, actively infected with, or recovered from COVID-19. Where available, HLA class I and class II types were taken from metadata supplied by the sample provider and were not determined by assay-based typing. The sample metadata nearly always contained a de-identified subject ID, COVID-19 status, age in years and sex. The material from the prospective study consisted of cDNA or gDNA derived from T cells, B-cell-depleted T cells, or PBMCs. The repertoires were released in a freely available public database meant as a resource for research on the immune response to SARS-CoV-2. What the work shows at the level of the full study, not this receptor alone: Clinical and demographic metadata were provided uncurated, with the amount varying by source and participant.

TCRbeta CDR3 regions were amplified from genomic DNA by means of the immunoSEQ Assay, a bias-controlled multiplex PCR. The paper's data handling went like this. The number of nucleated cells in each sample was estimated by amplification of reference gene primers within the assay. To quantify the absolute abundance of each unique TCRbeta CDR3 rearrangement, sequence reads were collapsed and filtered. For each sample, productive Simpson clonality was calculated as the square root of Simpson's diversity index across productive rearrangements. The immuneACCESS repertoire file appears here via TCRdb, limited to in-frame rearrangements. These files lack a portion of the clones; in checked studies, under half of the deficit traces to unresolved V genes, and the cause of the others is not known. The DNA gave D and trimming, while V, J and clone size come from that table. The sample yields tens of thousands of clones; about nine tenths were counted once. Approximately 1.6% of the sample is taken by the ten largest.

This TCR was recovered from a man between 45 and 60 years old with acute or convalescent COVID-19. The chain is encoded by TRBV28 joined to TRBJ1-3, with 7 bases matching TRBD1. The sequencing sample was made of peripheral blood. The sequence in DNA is TGTGCCAGCAGTTTAGAGGGGGCGAGAAACACCATATATTTT. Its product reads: CASSLEGARNTIYF.